This is a list of T cell receptor beta chains from one sample in a study of monozygotic twins with cystic fibrosis. Measured with immunoSEQ multiplex PCR; TCRdb has only the in-frame clones, and not every one. The sample consists of 20,000 to 30,000 clones, 95% to 98% of them appearing once. The sample comprised blood. These receptor sequences come from a girl aged 2-15 years with cystic fibrosis. CDR3s include the opening cysteine and the closing phenylalanine or tryptophan.

CDR3,V
CASSLGNYEQYF,TRBV11-3
CASSLGDGDQPQHF,TRBV7-8
CASSPDRGWTEKLFF,TRBV28
CASSVRGTYEQYF,TRBV10-1
CASSPTGLASETQYF,TRBV6-4
CASSLEGVAAQPQHF,TRBV5-1
CASSLFRTDTQYF,TRBV27
CASGPTRAEAFF,TRBV12-5
CASKGTSSYNEQFF,TRBV6-5
CAWESDTQYF,TRBV30
CASSFLNGQPQHF,TRBV6-6
CASSLEGGIGYTF,TRBV5-1
CASSLGGGLVYEQYF,TRBV11-2
CASSALAGGPYEQYF,TRBV9
CASSFWEGRDTEAFF,TRBV5-1
CASSGRRNYGYTF,TRBV19
CASSLERAGINDIYNEQFF,TRBV5-1
CASSTRGQGTYEQYF,TRBV5-5
CASSLLPGGWDRGQGNEQFF,TRBV7-7
CASRASGSYTGELFF,TRBV6-1
CASSVVGRASGWSEEQYF,TRBV9
CASSYGAGGTSFQFF,TRBV6-5
CASSSGPRNTIYF,TRBV5-6
CASSLETDRDYGYTF,TRBV28
CASSIRGADGYTF,TRBV19
CSVEPHSDSYGYTF,TRBV29-1
CASSSTSGSNTGELFF,TRBV5-1
CASTRTSTDTQYF,TRBV25-1
CASSSARRSYRSETQYF,TRBV27
CASRPPGEGLKTQYF,TRBV28
CASSKEPPAGGVRYEQYF,TRBV21-1
CASSRDGQETQYF,TRBV5-1
CASSLSASGLYEQYF,TRBV28
CASSPISGGNYGYTF,TRBV28
CASSPLRQGANEQYF,TRBV5-8
CASSLNSDGEKLFF,TRBV4-2
CASSPPGGRDYNEQFF,TRBV5-1
CASSFGAWETQYF,TRBV27
CASSTPGQGTEAFF,TRBV5-1
CASNSGTGESSTYNEQFF,TRBV10-1
CASSDTDGTGKYF,TRBV7-6
CASSPVGDSGNTIYF,TRBV18
CASSVRAYYGYTF,TRBV19
CASRGYDEQYF,TRBV2
CASSASGDGVGTF,TRBV25-1
CASSEDRSGRRHEQFF,TRBV6-1
CASSRRGPGELFF,TRBV5-4
CSVTWTGDLEQYF,TRBV29-1
CATSLGRQLQETQYF,TRBV19